Given below is one T cell receptor (beta chain) in context. Its antigen remains unknown. CDR1 is SNHLY, CDR2 FYNNEI, per germline. CDR3 length: 15 amino acids. Unmatched junction bases numbered 11, after V lost 8 bases and J lost 7 bases. This sample is drawn from a study of identical twins. Findings and limits, study-wide: For monozygotic twins, models underestimated out-of-frame TCR alpha sharing.

TCRdb called the 5' RACE reads again in MiXCR, with one record for every CDR3 protein. The sample shows roughly 720,000 distinct CDR3 sequences, 18% of them seen only once. The same data also contributed to another study, on T cells expressing NK-cell markers. According to that study: HCMV specificity of expanded NKG2C+ T cell clones remained unclear.

Sequencing was carried out using PBMCs. The clonotype was recovered from a woman under 30 in good health. This chain connects TRBV2 to TRBJ2-1; 10 bases are a match to TRBD2. CDR3 coding DNA: TGTGCCAGCCTCAAAAGCGGGGGGGCTCGGAATGAGCAGTTCTTC. Protein sequence: CASLKSGGARNEQFF.